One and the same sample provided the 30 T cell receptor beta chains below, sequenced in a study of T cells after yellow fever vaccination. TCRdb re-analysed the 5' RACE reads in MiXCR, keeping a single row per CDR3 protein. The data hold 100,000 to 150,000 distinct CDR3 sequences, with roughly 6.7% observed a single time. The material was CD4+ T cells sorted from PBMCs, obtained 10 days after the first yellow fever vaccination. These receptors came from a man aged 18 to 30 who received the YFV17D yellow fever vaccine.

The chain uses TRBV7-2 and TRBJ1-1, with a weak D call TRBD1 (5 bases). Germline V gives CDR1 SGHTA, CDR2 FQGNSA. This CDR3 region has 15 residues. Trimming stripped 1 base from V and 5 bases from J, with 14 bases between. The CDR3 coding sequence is TGTGCCAGCAGCTTAGTTAGCAGGGTAAGAACTGAAGCTTTCTTT. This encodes CASSLVSRVRTEAFF.

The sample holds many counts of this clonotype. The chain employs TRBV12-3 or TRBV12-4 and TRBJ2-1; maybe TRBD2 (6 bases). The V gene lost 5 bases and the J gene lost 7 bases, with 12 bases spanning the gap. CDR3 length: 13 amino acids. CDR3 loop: CASSGWGENEQFF. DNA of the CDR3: TGTGCCAGCAGTGGGTGGGGGGAGAATGAGCAGTTCTTC.

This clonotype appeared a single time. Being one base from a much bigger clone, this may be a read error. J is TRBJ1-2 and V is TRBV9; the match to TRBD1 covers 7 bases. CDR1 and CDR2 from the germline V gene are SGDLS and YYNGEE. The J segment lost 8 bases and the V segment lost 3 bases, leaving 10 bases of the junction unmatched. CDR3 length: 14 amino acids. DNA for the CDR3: TGTGCCAGCAGCGCAGATGCCAGGGGGGCAGGCTACACCTTC. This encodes CASSADARGAGYTF. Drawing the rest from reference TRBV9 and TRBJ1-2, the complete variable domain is DSGVTQTPKHLITATGQRVTLRCSPRSGDLSVYWYQQSLDQGLQFLIQYYNGEERAKGNILERFSAQQFPDLHSELNLSSLELGDSALYFCASSADARGAGYTFGSGTRLTVV.

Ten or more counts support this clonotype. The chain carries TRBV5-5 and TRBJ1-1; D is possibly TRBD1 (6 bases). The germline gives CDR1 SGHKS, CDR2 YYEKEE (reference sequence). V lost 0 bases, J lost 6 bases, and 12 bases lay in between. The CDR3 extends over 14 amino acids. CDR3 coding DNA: TGTGCCAGCAGCTTGGGTGGGGGGGGCGCTGAAGCTTTCTTT. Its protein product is CASSLGGGGAEAFF.

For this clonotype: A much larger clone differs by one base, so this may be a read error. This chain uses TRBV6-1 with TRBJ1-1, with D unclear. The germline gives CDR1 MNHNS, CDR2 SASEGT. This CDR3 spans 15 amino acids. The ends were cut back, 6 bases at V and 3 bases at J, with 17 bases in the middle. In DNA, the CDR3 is TGTGCCAGCAGCCTAACGGGCAGGTTTTACACTGAAGCTTTCTTT. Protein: CASSLTGRFYTEAFF.

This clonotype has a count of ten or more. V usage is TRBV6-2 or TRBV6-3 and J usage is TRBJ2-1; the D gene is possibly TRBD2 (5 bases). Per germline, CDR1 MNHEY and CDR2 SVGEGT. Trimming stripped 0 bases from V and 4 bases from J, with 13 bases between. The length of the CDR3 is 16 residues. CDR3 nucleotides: TGTGCCAGCAGTTACTCGATGCTAGCTCCGTACAATGAGCAGTTCTTC. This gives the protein CASSYSMLAPYNEQFF.

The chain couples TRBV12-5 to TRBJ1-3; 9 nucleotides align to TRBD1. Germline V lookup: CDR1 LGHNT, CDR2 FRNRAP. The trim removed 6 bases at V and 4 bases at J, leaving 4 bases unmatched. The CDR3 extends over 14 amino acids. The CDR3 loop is CASGPDRGGNTIYF. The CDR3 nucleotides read TGTGCTAGTGGCCCGGACAGGGGAGGAAACACCATATATTTT.

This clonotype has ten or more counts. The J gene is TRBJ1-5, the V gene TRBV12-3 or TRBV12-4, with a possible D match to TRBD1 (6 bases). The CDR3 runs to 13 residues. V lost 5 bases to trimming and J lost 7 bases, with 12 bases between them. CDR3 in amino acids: CASSPRGGQPQHF. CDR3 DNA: TGTGCCAGCAGTCCCCGGGGGGGCCAGCCCCAGCATTTT.

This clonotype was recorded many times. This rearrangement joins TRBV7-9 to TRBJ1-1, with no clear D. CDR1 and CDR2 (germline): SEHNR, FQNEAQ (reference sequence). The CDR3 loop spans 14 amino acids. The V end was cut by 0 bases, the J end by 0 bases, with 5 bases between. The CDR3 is CASSLAALNTEAFF. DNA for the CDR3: TGTGCCAGCAGCTTAGCGGCCCTGAACACTGAAGCTTTCTTT.

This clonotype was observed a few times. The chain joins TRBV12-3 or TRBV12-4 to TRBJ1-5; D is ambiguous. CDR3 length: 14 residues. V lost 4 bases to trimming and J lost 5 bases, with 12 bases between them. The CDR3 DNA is TGTGCCAGCAGTTCCAGAGTATCGGATCAGCCCCAGCATTTT. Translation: CASSSRVSDQPQHF.

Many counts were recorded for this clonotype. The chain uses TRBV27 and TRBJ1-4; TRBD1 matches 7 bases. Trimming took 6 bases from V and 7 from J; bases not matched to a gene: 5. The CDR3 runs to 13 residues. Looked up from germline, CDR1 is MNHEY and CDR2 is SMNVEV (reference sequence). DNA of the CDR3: TGTGCCAGCAGGATAACAGGGGTTGAAAAACTGTTTTTT. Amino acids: CASRITGVEKLFF. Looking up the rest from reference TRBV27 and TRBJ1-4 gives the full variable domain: EAQVTQNPRYLITVTGKKLTVTCSQNMNHEYMSWYRQDPGLGLRQIYYSMNVEVTDKGDVPEGYKVSRKEKRNFPLILESPSPNQTSLYFCASRITGVEKLFFGSGTQLSVL.

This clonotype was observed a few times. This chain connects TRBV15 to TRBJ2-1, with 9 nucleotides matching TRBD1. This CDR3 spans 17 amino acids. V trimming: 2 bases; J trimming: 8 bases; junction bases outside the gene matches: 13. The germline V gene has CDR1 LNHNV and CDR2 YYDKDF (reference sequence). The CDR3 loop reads CATSRWTGTGYSDEQFF. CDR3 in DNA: TGTGCCACCAGCAGATGGACCGGGACAGGGTACTCGGATGAGCAGTTCTTC.

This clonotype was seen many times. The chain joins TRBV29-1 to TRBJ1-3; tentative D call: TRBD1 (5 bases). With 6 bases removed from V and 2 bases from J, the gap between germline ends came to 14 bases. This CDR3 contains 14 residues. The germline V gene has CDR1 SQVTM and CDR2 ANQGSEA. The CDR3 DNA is TGCAGCGTAATCAGCGGGGGTCCTGGAAACACCATATATTTT. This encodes CSVISGGPGNTIYF.

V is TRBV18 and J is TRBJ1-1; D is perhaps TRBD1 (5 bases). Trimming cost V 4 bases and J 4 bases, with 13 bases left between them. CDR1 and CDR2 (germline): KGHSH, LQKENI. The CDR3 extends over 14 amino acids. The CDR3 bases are TGTGCCAGCTCACTCCAGGAGGGACGCACTGAAGCTTTCTTT. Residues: CASSLQEGRTEAFF.

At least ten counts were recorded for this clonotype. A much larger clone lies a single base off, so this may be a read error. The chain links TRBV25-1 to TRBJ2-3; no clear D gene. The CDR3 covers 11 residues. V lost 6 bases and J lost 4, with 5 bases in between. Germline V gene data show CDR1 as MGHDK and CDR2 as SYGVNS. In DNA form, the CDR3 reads TGTGCCAGCAGCTACTCAGATACGCAGTATTTT. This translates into CASSYSDTQYF.

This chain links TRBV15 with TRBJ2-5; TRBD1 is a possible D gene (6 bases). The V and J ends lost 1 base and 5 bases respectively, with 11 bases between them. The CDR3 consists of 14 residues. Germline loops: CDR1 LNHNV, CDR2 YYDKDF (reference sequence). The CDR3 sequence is CATSRAGQWETQYF. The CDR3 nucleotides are TGTGCCACCAGCAGAGCTGGACAGTGGGAGACCCAGTACTTC. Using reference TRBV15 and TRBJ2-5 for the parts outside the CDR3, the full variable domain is DAMVIQNPRYQVTQFGKPVTLSCSQTLNHNVMYWYQQKSSQAPKLLFHYYDKDFNNEADTPDNFQSRRPNTSFCFLDIRSPGLGDTAMYLCATSRAGQWETQYFGPGTRLLVL.

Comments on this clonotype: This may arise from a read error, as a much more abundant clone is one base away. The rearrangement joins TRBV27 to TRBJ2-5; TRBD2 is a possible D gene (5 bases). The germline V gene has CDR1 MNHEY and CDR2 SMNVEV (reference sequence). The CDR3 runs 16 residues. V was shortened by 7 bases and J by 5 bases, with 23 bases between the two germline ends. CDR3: CASTPSPGNKQETQYF. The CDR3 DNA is TGTGCCAGCACCCCTTCTCCGGGGAATAAACAGGAGACCCAGTACTTC.

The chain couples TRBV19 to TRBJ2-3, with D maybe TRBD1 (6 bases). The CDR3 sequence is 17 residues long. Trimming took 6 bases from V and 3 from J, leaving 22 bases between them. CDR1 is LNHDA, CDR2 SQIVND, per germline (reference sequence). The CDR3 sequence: CASSRQASSTGTDTQYF. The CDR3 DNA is TGTGCCAGTAGCAGACAGGCCTCCTCTACGGGGACAGATACGCAGTATTTT.

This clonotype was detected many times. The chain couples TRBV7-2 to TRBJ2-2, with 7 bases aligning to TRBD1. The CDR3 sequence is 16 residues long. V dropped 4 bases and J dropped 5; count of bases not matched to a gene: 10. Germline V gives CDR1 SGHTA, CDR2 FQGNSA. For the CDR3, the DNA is TGTGCCAGCAGCTCAAGACAGGGACGTAGAACCGGGGAGCTGTTTTTT. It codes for CASSSRQGRRTGELFF.

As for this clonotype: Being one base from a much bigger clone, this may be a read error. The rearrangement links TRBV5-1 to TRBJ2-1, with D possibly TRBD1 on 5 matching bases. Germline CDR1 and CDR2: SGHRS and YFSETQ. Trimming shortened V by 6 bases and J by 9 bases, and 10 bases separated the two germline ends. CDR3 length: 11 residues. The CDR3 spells CASKGDAEQFF. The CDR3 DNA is TGCGCCAGCAAAGGGGATGCTGAGCAGTTCTTC.

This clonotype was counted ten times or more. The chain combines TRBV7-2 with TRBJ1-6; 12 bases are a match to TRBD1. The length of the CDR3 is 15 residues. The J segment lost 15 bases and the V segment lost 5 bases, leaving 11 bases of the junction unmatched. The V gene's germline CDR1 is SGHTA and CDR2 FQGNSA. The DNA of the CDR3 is TGTGCCAGCAGCCGACCGGGACAGGGGGCTTTGTTCCTCCACTTT. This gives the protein CASSRPGQGALFLHF. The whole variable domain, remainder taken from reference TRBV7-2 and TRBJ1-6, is GAGVSQSPSNKVTEKGKDVELRCDPISGHTALYWYRQSLGQGLEFLIYFQGNSAPDKSGLPSDRFSAERTGGSVSTLTIQRTQQEDSAVYLCASSRPGQGALFLHFGNGTRLTVT.

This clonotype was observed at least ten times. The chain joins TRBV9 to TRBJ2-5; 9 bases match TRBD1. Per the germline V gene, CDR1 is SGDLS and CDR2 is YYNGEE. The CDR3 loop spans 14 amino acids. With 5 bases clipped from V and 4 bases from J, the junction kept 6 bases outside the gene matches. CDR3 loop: CASSEQGAGETQYF. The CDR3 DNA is TGTGCCAGCAGTGAACAGGGGGCGGGAGAGACCCAGTACTTC.

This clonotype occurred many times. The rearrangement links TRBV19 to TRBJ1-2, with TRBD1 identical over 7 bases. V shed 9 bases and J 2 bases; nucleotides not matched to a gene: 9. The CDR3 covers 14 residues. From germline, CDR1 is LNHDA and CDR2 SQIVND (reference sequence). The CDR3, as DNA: TGTGCCAGCAAAGGGGACAGCTGGAACTATGGCTACACCTTC. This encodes CASKGDSWNYGYTF.

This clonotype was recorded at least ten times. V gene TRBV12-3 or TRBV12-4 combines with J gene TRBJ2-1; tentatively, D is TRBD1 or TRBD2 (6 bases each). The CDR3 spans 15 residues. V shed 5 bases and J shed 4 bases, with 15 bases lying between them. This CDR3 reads CASSPYPGAYNEQFF. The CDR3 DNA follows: TGTGCCAGCAGTCCCTATCCGGGGGCTTACAATGAGCAGTTCTTC.

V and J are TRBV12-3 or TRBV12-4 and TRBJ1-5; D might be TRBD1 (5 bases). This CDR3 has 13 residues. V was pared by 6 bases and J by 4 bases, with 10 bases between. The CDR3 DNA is TGTGCCAGCAGCGCAGGGAGGAATCAGCCCCAGCATTTT. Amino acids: CASSAGRNQPQHF.

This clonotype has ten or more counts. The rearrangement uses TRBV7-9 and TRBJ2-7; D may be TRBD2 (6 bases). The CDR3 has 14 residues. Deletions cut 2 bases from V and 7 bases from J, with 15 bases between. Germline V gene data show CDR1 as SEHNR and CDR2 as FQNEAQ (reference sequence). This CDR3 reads CASSLSGLPLEQYF. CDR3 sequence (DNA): TGTGCCAGCAGCTTATCGGGACTTCCTTTAGAGCAGTACTTC.

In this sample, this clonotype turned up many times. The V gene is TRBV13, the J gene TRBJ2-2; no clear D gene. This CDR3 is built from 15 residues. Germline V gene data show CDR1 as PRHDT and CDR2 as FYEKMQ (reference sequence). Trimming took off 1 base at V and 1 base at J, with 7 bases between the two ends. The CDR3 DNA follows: TGTGCCAGCAGCTTAGTGGGTCGGAACACCGGGGAGCTGTTTTTT. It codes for CASSLVGRNTGELFF.

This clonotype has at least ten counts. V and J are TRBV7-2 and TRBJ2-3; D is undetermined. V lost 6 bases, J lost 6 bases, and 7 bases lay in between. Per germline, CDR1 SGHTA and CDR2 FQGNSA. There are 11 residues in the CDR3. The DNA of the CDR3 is TGTGCCAGCAGATCCTCCGATACGCAGTATTTT. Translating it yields CASRSSDTQYF.

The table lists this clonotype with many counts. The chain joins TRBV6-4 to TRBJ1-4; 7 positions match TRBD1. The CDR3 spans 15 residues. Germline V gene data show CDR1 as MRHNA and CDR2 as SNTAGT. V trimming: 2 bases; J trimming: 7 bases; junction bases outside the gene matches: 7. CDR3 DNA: TGTGCCAGCAGTGACGTGACAGGGCCCGCTGAAAAACTGTTTTTT. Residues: CASSDVTGPAEKLFF.

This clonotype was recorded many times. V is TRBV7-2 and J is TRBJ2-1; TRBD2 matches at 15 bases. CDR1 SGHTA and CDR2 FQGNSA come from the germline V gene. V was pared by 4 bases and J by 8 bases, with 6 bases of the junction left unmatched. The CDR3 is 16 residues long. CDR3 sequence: CASSSGLAGGVDEQFF. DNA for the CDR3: TGTGCCAGCAGCTCTGGACTAGCGGGGGGGGTTGATGAGCAGTTCTTC.